This T cell receptor beta chain was recorded in a study of vaccination effects on CD4 cells after COVID-19. Study context: CD4+ T cells specific for antigen were expanded with viral peptide pools by the ViraFEST assay before sequencing. The study, taken as a whole, reports: Clonal contraction was marked in infection- and vaccine-induced clones late after vaccination.

Investigators separated out CD4+ T cells once about eleven days of culture had passed. Days 3 and 7 saw half the medium replaced with IL-2 medium. Assay: immunoSEQ multiplex PCR; the TCRdb copy retains only in-frame clones and omits some. This sample carries tens of thousands of clones, around two thirds of them seen once, and the ten largest clones take 3.8%. Trimming cost V 6 bases and J 6 bases; bases outside gene matches: 10. Germline lookup yields CDR1 MNHEY and CDR2 SVGAGI. CDR3 length: 14 residues. This clone was picked up a small number of times. What it recognizes is unknown. This receptor was obtained from a human donor who received a COVID-19 vaccine. The specimen was CD4+ T cells from PBMCs cultured without peptide, collected before COVID-19 vaccination. V usage is TRBV6-5 and J usage is TRBJ1-1, with 7 bases that match TRBD1. The CDR3 region has the DNA TGTGCCAGCAGGGATAGACAGGGCTCGGCTGAAGCTTTCTTT. This translates into CASRDRQGSAEAFF.